This entry features one TCR beta chain sequence. TCRdb keeps only in-frame clones here, not all; method: immunoSEQ multiplex PCR. The sample consists of roughly 180,000 clones, approximately 86% of them appearing once. The data were obtained in a study of blood T cell repertoires in COVID-19. Trimming removed 3 bases from V and 9 bases from J, with 11 bases in between. CDR3 length: 12 residues. CDR1 is SEHNR, CDR2 FQNEAQ, per germline (reference sequence). Sequencing input: PBMCs or T cells enriched from blood (not recorded which). V is TRBV7-9 and J is TRBJ1-1; D remains ambiguous. This receptor was taken from a man aged 55 to 70 who had recovered from COVID-19. The CDR3 here is CASSLADNQAFF. CDR3 in DNA: TGTGCCAGCAGCTTGGCTGACAACCAAGCTTTCTTT.